Listed here are 24 T cell receptor beta chains from one sample, sequenced in a study of technical replicates of blood from a few donors. Profiling relied on immunoSEQ multiplex PCR, and the TCRdb table lists in-frame clones only, not all of them. Of about 70,000 clones detected, 85% to 95% appear once; the ten largest clones hold approximately 0.26%. Sequences were obtained from T cells isolated from PBMCs. The receptors were sampled from a human donor in good health.

This clone was seen only once. The V call is TRBV6-1, the J call TRBJ2-5; 9 positions agree with TRBD2. Per germline, CDR1 MNHNS and CDR2 SASEGT. This CDR3 region has 15 residues. The J segment lost 5 bases and the V segment lost 3 bases, leaving 7 bases of the junction unmatched. CDR3 protein: CASSELAGEQETQYF. The CDR3 DNA reads as TGTGCCAGCAGTGAGTTAGCGGGAGAGCAGGAGACCCAGTACTTC.

The chain joins TRBV6-1 to TRBJ2-5, with 8 bases lining up with TRBD2. The germline V gene has CDR1 MNHNS and CDR2 SASEGT. V was clipped by 1 base and J by 3 bases; unmatched bases: 7. The CDR3 spans 16 residues. CDR3 sequence: CASSEGWGGGKETQYF. CDR3 DNA: TGTGCCAGCAGTGAAGGGTGGGGCGGGGGGAAAGAGACCCAGTACTTC.

V gene TRBV6-4 combines with J gene TRBJ2-1, with 14 bases lining up with TRBD2. The V and J ends lost 2 bases and 7 bases, in that order; junction bases with no gene match: 4. This CDR3 has 16 amino acids. Per the germline V gene, CDR1 is MRHNA and CDR2 is SNTAGT. CDR3 coding DNA: TGTGCCAGCAGTGACGGGGGGACTAGCGGGAGTAATGAGCAGTTCTTC. It encodes CASSDGGTSGSNEQFF.

J is TRBJ1-1 and V is TRBV5-1, with 7 bases that match TRBD1. V shed 5 bases, J shed 5 bases, and the junction held 6 bases outside the gene matches. Germline CDR1 is SGHRS and CDR2 is YFSETQ. CDR3 size: 13 residues. CDR3 in amino acids: CASRTGSLTEAFF. The CDR3, as DNA: TGCGCCAGCAGGACAGGGAGTTTAACTGAAGCTTTCTTT. Supplemented by reference TRBV5-1 and TRBJ1-1, the full variable domain reads KAGVTQTPRYLIKTRGQQVTLSCSPISGHRSVSWYQQTPGQGLQFLFEYFSETQRNKGNFPGRFSGRQFSNSRSEMNVSTLELGDSALYLCASRTGSLTEAFFGQGTRLTVV.

The CDR3 spells CASSAHPVTDLRDEQYF. CDR3 sequence (DNA): TGTGCCAGCAGCGCCCACCCGGTTACGGATCTGCGGGACGAGCAGTACTTC. The V gene is TRBV9, the J gene TRBJ2-7; possibly TRBD2 for D (5 bases). The CDR3 extends over 17 amino acids. Trimming took off 3 bases at V and 5 bases at J, with 24 bases between the two ends. CDR1 SGDLS and CDR2 YYNGEE come from the germline V gene.

The chain carries TRBV30 and TRBJ1-1; 9 bases line up with TRBD1. Per germline, CDR1 GTSNPN and CDR2 SVGIG (reference sequence). The CDR3 is made up of 14 amino acids. The V and J ends lost 3 bases and 3 bases, in that order; junction bases with no gene match: 5. The chain's CDR3 is CAWRGDRADTEAFF. The CDR3 bases are TGTGCCTGGAGGGGGGACAGGGCGGACACTGAAGCTTTCTTT.

The chain is built from TRBV20-1 and TRBJ2-3; D remains ambiguous. Germline-derived CDR1 and CDR2 are DFQATT and SNEGSKA (reference sequence). The CDR3 extends over 11 amino acids. V was shortened by 1 base and J by 9 bases, with 8 bases between the two germline ends. The CDR3: CSARVELTQYF. The CDR3 DNA follows: TGCAGTGCTAGAGTGGAGCTCACGCAGTATTTT.

The chain links TRBV5-4 to TRBJ1-1; D gene uncertain. The CDR3 length is 13 residues. Trimming removed 3 bases at V and 5 bases at J, with 11 bases between. CDR1 and CDR2 (germline): SGHNT, YYREEE (reference sequence). DNA for the CDR3: TGTGCCAGCAGCTACCCCGAGTCAACTGAAGCTTTCTTT. It specifies CASSYPESTEAFF. Full variable domain (remainder filled in from reference TRBV5-4 and TRBJ1-1): ETGVTQSPTHLIKTRGQQVTLRCSSQSGHNTVSWYQQALGQGPQFIFQYYREEENGRGNFPPRFSGLQFPNYSSELNVNALELDDSALYLCASSYPESTEAFFGQGTRLTVV.

V usage is TRBV25-1 and J usage is TRBJ1-1; D unclear. Trimming stripped 3 bases from V and 2 bases from J, with 13 bases between. The CDR3 runs 15 residues. Germline V gives CDR1 MGHDK, CDR2 SYGVNS. This chain's CDR3 is CASSERVVLNTEAFF. The CDR3 coding sequence is TGTGCCAGCAGTGAGAGGGTGGTACTTAACACTGAAGCTTTCTTT.

As DNA, the CDR3 is TGTGCCAGCAGCTTAGCAAGTAGAGGCAATCAGCCCCAGCATTTT. Translating gives CASSLASRGNQPQHF. This chain uses TRBV11-2 with TRBJ1-5; D gene uncertain. The CDR3 is made up of 15 amino acids. Deletions cut 1 base from V and 2 bases from J, with 9 bases between. Germline values: CDR1 SGHAT, CDR2 FQNNGV.

The V gene is TRBV28, the J gene TRBJ2-2; 7 positions match TRBD2. The CDR3 totals 14 residues. Germline CDR1 MDHEN, CDR2 SYDVKM. With V trimmed by 5 bases and J by 2 bases, 2 bases remained unmatched. CDR3 residues: CASSGLDNTGELFF. DNA of the CDR3: TGTGCCAGCAGTGGACTAGACAACACCGGGGAGCTGTTTTTT.

This clone turned up a few times. This chain connects TRBV4-1 to TRBJ1-5, with D possibly TRBD1 on 6 matching bases. V was cut by 0 bases and J by 3 bases, with 12 bases left in between. The CDR3 has 16 amino acids. From germline, CDR1 is MGHRA and CDR2 YSYEKL. The CDR3 region is CASSQELGQYNQPQHF. The CDR3, as DNA: TGCGCCAGCAGCCAAGAATTAGGACAGTACAATCAGCCCCAGCATTTT.

The chain employs TRBV5-6 and TRBJ2-3; TRBD2 is a possible D gene (6 bases). CDR1 and CDR2 from the germline V gene are SGHDT and YYEEEE. The ends were cut back, 2 bases at V and 6 bases at J, with 19 bases in the middle. The length of the CDR3 is 16 residues. CDR3 protein: CASSFGGPGRVDTQYF. DNA of the CDR3: TGTGCCAGCAGCTTCGGGGGACCGGGGCGGGTGGATACGCAGTATTTT.

The chain uses TRBV7-8 and TRBJ2-4; D gene unclear. CDR1 SGHVS and CDR2 FQNEAQ come from the germline V gene. This CDR3 comprises 18 residues. The germline V and J ends were trimmed by 1 base and 1 base, with 17 bases remaining between them. The CDR3 DNA is TGTGCCAGCAGCTTAGGAGAGACTCCGGAATTGGCCAAAAACATTCAGTACTTC. It translates to CASSLGETPELAKNIQYF.

V is TRBV5-1 and J is TRBJ2-2; TRBD2 might be the D (6 bases). This CDR3 region has 18 residues. Trimming took 2 bases from V and 6 from J, leaving 23 bases between them. CDR1 is SGHRS, CDR2 YFSETQ, per germline. CDR3 sequence reads: CASSLSYPGLRDPGELFF. The CDR3 DNA reads as TGCGCCAGCAGCTTATCCTATCCGGGACTTAGGGACCCCGGGGAGCTGTTTTTT. The full variable domain, its missing parts supplied by reference TRBV5-1 and TRBJ2-2, is KAGVTQTPRYLIKTRGQQVTLSCSPISGHRSVSWYQQTPGQGLQFLFEYFSETQRNKGNFPGRFSGRQFSNSRSEMNVSTLELGDSALYLCASSLSYPGLRDPGELFFGEGSRLTVL.

V gene TRBV28 combines with J gene TRBJ1-5; weak D call: TRBD1 (6 bases). The CDR3 spans 16 residues. Trimming pared 2 bases from V and 4 bases from J, leaving 15 bases between. Germline V lookup: CDR1 MDHEN, CDR2 SYDVKM. The CDR3 reads CASSLPYQGSNQPQHF. The CDR3 bases are TGTGCCAGCAGTTTACCGTACCAGGGGTCAAATCAGCCCCAGCATTTT.

This chain links TRBV10-3 with TRBJ2-5; 8 bases map to TRBD2. The V segment lost 0 bases and the J segment 9 bases; nucleotides outside the gene matches: 18. Looked up from germline, CDR1 is ENHRY and CDR2 is SYGVKD. The CDR3 totals 18 residues. The CDR3 DNA reads as TGTGCCATCAGTGAGTCGATAGGACTAGCCTTAAATCACCAAGCCCAGTACTTC. This encodes CAISESIGLALNHQAQYF.

The rearrangement links TRBV2 to TRBJ1-5, with 7 bases that match TRBD1. The germline V gene encodes CDR1 SNHLY and CDR2 FYNNEI. The CDR3 totals 16 residues. V shed 2 bases and J 1 base; nucleotides not matched to a gene: 5. The CDR3 region has the DNA TGTGCCAGCAGTGAAAACAGGGGATTGAGCAATCAGCCCCAGCATTTT. Amino acid sequence: CASSENRGLSNQPQHF.

The V call is TRBV4-1, the J call TRBJ2-1, with 12 bases aligning to TRBD2. This CDR3 comprises 18 residues. CDR1 and CDR2 (germline): MGHRA, YSYEKL. V shed 0 bases and J 8 bases; nucleotides not matched to a gene: 11. The CDR3 DNA reads as TGCGCCAGCAGCCAAGATTCTAGCGGGAGGGCCCGCGGGGATGAGCAGTTCTTC. It yields the protein CASSQDSSGRARGDEQFF.

CDR3 in amino acids: CASSSPSLAGRTDTQYF. CDR3 in DNA: TGTGCCAGCAGTTCACCCTCGCTAGCGGGAAGGACAGATACGCAGTATTTT. The V gene is TRBV28, the J gene TRBJ2-3; 9 nucleotides match TRBD2. CDR1 is MDHEN, CDR2 SYDVKM, per germline. V was clipped by 4 bases and J by 3 bases; unmatched bases: 11. This CDR3 spans 17 amino acids.

The V call is TRBV7-2, the J call TRBJ2-5, with D possibly TRBD2 on 5 matching bases. Germline assignment: CDR1 SGHTA and CDR2 FQGNSA. V gave up 3 bases and J gave up 2 bases, with 16 bases separating them. The CDR3 length is 16 residues. In nucleotides, the CDR3 is TGTGCCAGCAGCTTTGGAGGCCGAGGGAAACAAGAGACCCAGTACTTC. This codes for CASSFGGRGKQETQYF.

The V gene is TRBV20-1, the J gene TRBJ2-1, with 7 nucleotides matching TRBD2. The V gene's germline CDR1 is DFQATT and CDR2 SNEGSKA (reference sequence). The trim removed 7 bases at V and 7 bases at J, leaving 4 bases unmatched. The CDR3 has 11 residues. The CDR3 is CSVAGENEQFF. CDR3 sequence (DNA): TGCAGTGTAGCGGGCGAAAATGAGCAGTTCTTC.

The chain links TRBV7-9 to TRBJ2-1; D may be TRBD1 (5 bases). Germline V gene lookup returns CDR1 SEHNR and CDR2 FQNEAQ (reference sequence). V lost 5 bases, J lost 4 bases, and 24 bases lay in between. This CDR3 is 18 amino acids long. The CDR3 sequence is CASSPPQSAAYRYNEQFF. The CDR3 DNA follows: TGTGCCAGCAGCCCTCCTCAAAGCGCGGCTTACAGGTACAATGAGCAGTTCTTC.

The rearrangement uses TRBV28 and TRBJ1-4; TRBD1 matches 8 bases. Germline V gene lookup returns CDR1 MDHEN and CDR2 SYDVKM. With V trimmed by 2 bases and J by 3 bases, 8 bases remained unmatched. CDR3 length: 17 amino acids. The DNA for the CDR3 is TGTGCCAGCAGTTTAGGTCAGTTGACAGGGGCTAATGAAAAACTGTTTTTT. It is translated as CASSLGQLTGANEKLFF.